These 4 T cell receptor beta chains originate from one sample sequenced in a study of naive and memory T cell subsets. An equimolar mix of two oligonucleotides served as the beta constant-region primer for TRBC1 and TRBC2. Ligated cDNA was amplified by four rounds of PCR with nested alpha and beta constant-region primers and SP2. TCRdb re-called the UMI-ligation and nested PCR reads with MiXCR, one entry per CDR3 protein. The data hold some 30,000 distinct CDR3 sequences, with approximately 18% observed a single time. Sequencing was done on a sample of effector memory CD4+ T cells from blood. The subset: effector memory, CD45RA- CD27-. Every receptor here comes from a human donor in good health.

This clonotype was found a few times. The chain combines TRBV12-3 or TRBV12-4 with TRBJ1-2; 9 bases are a match to TRBD1. V shed 5 bases and J 5 bases; nucleotides not matched to a gene: 9. CDR3 length equals 15 residues. The CDR3 protein is CASSLRGGQGYGYTF. The CDR3 bases are TGTGCCAGCAGTCTGCGGGGGGGACAGGGTTATGGCTACACCTTC.

The chain recombines TRBV30 with TRBJ2-7; a weak D match, TRBD1 (5 bases). Trimming cost V 2 bases and J 2 bases, with 10 bases left between them. This CDR3 is 13 amino acids long. Per the germline V gene, CDR1 is GTSNPN and CDR2 is SVGIG (reference sequence). CDR3 loop: CAWSLTVTYEQYF. CDR3 in DNA: TGTGCCTGGAGTTTGACAGTTACCTACGAGCAGTACTTC.

This clonotype was counted only a few times. This chain joins TRBV4-1 and TRBJ2-7; D possibly matches TRBD1 or TRBD2 (6 bases each). The CDR3 consists of 14 residues. CDR1 is MGHRA, CDR2 YSYEKL, per germline. V gave up 2 bases and J gave up 6 bases, with 14 bases separating them. The CDR3 is CASSQPRGQGEQYF. The CDR3 DNA reads as TGCGCCAGCAGCCAACCCCGGGGGCAGGGCGAGCAGTACTTC.

This rearrangement joins TRBV6-6 to TRBJ2-7; 12 bases line up with TRBD2. The CDR3 has 15 residues. The J segment lost 5 bases and the V segment lost 5 bases, leaving 7 bases of the junction unmatched. CDR1 and CDR2 from the germline V gene are MNHNY and SVGAGI (reference sequence). CDR3 residues: CASSPTSGSSNEQYF. The DNA of the CDR3 is TGTGCCAGCAGTCCGACTAGCGGGAGTTCCAACGAGCAGTACTTC.